This T cell receptor (beta chain) derives from a study of blood T cell repertoires in COVID-19. Overall study context: COVID-19 samples collected from the United States, Italy and Spain covered acute and convalescent phases. T cells, B-cell-depleted T cells, or PBMCs provided the cDNA or gDNA that served as material.

Original handling: Nucleated cell counts were estimated from reference gene primer amplification. This table comes from immunoSEQ multiplex PCR, and its TCRdb copy is limited to in-frame clones, with some not included. The V and J calls and clone size come from that table; D and trimming were worked out from the DNA. The sample has some 120,000 clones; about 79% are singletons. This clone was counted once. Looked up from germline, CDR1 is SGHRS and CDR2 is YFSETQ. This CDR3 region has 15 residues. Trimming took 2 bases from V and 5 from J; bases not matched to a gene: 5. The chain combines TRBV5-1 with TRBJ2-1, with 9 bases that match TRBD1. This receptor was taken from a woman aged 50 to 60 with acute or convalescent COVID-19. The sequencing input was peripheral blood. The CDR3 bases are TGCGCCAGCAGCTTCCGGGACAGGGTAGACAATGAGCAGTTCTTC. Translated, it gives CASSFRDRVDNEQFF.